A single sample is the source of the 25 T cell receptor beta chains below, sequenced in a study of tumor and adjacent non-tumor tissue in lung cancer listed by TCRdb under 2018. The receptor library was made with multiplex PCR. TCRdb lists the instrument as Illumina HiSeq 2500. TCRbeta libraries were constructed through three rounds of nested PCR with primers (Table S4) according to protocols modified from ARM-PCR. TCRdb reworked the public reads: Q25 trimming with fastp, MiXCR clone assembly, productive beta chains retained. One record per CDR3 amino acid sequence lists the most common genes and DNA. The sample table lists about 110,000 distinct CDR3 sequences, about 64% of them with a count of one. Around a fifth of the sample is taken by the ten largest. RNA was isolated from bulk unsorted tissue, and RNA quality was assessed with a NanoDrop ND-1000 and an Agilent 2100. For the normal lung samples, distant non-tumor tissue was collected more than 3 cm away from the tumor edge.

The sequencing input was distant non-tumor lung tissue. All receptors derive from a man between 60 and 75 years old with non-small cell lung cancer.

This clonotype counts as medium-sized (0.01 to 0.1%). V usage is TRBV11-1 and J usage is TRBJ2-5; D unresolved. V was trimmed by 5 bases and J by 3 bases, leaving 10 bases between them. Germline loops: CDR1 SGHAT, CDR2 FQDESV (reference sequence). The length of the CDR3 is 13 residues. This CDR3 reads CASSVYREETQYF. DNA for the CDR3: TGTGCCAGCAGCGTCTACAGAGAAGAGACCCAGTACTTC.

Remarks on this clonotype: One junction end does not reproduce the germline sequence, and a read error may be involved. The chain joins TRBV12-3 or TRBV12-4 to TRBJ2-5; D gene unclear. The CDR3 contains 14 residues. CDR3 in amino acids: CANSFFRIEVTQYF. The DNA for the CDR3 is TGTGCCAACAGTTTCTTCAGGATAGAAGTGACCCAATACTTC.

As regards this clonotype: A single base separates this from a much larger clone, so it may be a read error. V usage is TRBV5-1 and J usage is TRBJ1-6, with D perhaps TRBD1 (6 bases). There are 13 residues in the CDR3. Germline-derived CDR1 and CDR2 are SGHRS and YFSETQ. Trimming stripped 4 bases from V and 14 bases from J, with 16 bases between. The CDR3 DNA reads TGCGCCAGCAGCGCCGAGGGACATCGATCCCTCCACTTT. It codes for CASSAEGHRSLHF.

The chain links TRBV4-1 to TRBJ2-4; 9 nucleotides align to TRBD2. Trimming removed 0 bases from V and 1 base from J; junction bases left unmatched: 10. Germline V CDR1 and CDR2: MGHRA, YSYEKL. The CDR3 spans 19 residues. The chain's CDR3 is CASSQDIVASGKAKNIQYF. The CDR3, as DNA: TGCGCCAGCAGCCAAGACATAGTTGCTAGCGGGAAGGCCAAAAACATTCAGTACTTC.

This sequence joins TRBV7-9 and TRBJ1-3; D uncertain. Germline V gene lookup returns CDR1 SEHNR and CDR2 FQNEAQ (reference sequence). The CDR3 length is 18 residues. V was cut by 4 bases and J by 4 bases, with 23 bases left in between. The CDR3 spells CASSSHEREGSRGNTIYF. Here the CDR3 DNA reads TGTGCCAGCAGCTCCCACGAAAGAGAAGGTTCGAGGGGAAACACCATATATTTT.

The chain is built from TRBV5-1 and TRBJ1-3; D remains ambiguous. The germline CDR1 and CDR2 sequences are SGHRS and YFSETQ. Deletions cut 4 bases from V and 0 bases from J, with 11 bases between. The CDR3 sequence is 15 residues long. CDR3 amino acids: CASSRDGSSGNTIYF. Written as DNA, the CDR3 is TGCGCCAGCAGCCGAGACGGGAGCTCTGGAAACACCATATATTTT.

This clonotype appeared many times. This rearrangement joins TRBV6-5 to TRBJ1-4, with a possible D match to TRBD1 (6 bases). Germline V gene lookup returns CDR1 MNHEY and CDR2 SVGAGI. V lost 3 bases and J 6 bases, leaving 14 bases between the germline ends. CDR3 size: 15 residues. Here the CDR3 reads CASSYFGTTDEKLFF. In DNA form, the CDR3 reads TGTGCCAGCAGTTATTTCGGGACAACGGATGAAAAACTGTTTTTT.

Regarding this clonotype: This could be a read error, since a much larger clone is one nucleotide away. The chain couples TRBV13 to TRBJ2-7; 8 positions match TRBD1. The length of the CDR3 is 13 residues. Germline V lookup: CDR1 PRHDT, CDR2 FYEKMQ (reference sequence). Trimming at V came to 8 bases and at J to 3 bases, leaving 6 bases not matched to a gene. The DNA of the CDR3 is TGTGCCAGCTCTGCAGGGGGCCGCTACGAGCAGTACTTC. Translated, it gives CASSAGGRYEQYF.

In regard to this clonotype: Given a much more abundant clone one base away, this may be a read error. This chain connects TRBV5-4 to TRBJ2-3, with D perhaps TRBD2 (6 bases). This CDR3 contains 16 residues. The germline gives CDR1 SGHNT, CDR2 YYREEE (reference sequence). CDR3 sequence reads: CAGSLAISGLTDTQYF. The CDR3 nucleotides read TGTGCCGGCAGCTTGGCCATTAGCGGATTAACAGATACGCAGTATTTT.

This clonotype was seen many times. The CDR3 DNA sequence: TGTGCCAGCAGCTTAGCAAGGGGTGAGCAGTTCTTC. This sequence encodes CASSLARGEQFF. V usage is TRBV7-8 and J usage is TRBJ2-1; a possible D gene is TRBD1 (5 bases). Germline loops: CDR1 SGHVS, CDR2 FQNEAQ. This CDR3 has 12 amino acids. Trimming took 0 bases from V and 9 from J, leaving 6 bases between them.

A note on this clonotype: A much larger clone differs from this one at a single base, so this may be a read error. The rearrangement joins TRBV6-6 to TRBJ2-7; TRBD1 matches 10 bases. The germline CDR1 and CDR2 sequences are MNHNY and SVGAGI (reference sequence). This CDR3 spans 17 amino acids. CDR3 residues: CTSRRNPGTGVSYEQYF. As DNA, the CDR3 is TGTACCAGCAGGCGTAACCCCGGGACAGGGGTCTCCTACGAGCAGTACTTC.

A word on this clonotype: Its ends do not fully match the called genes, so a read error is possible. The rearrangement joins TRBV5-5 to TRBJ2-4; D not certain. The CDR3 consists of 16 residues. The germline V gene encodes CDR1 SGHKS and CDR2 YYEKEE (reference sequence). As DNA, the CDR3 is TGTGCCAGCAACTTGATTGTATTACTAGCCAAAAACATTCAGTACTTC. Translating gives CASNLIVLLAKNIQYF.

This clonotype was seen repeatedly, ten times or more. The chain carries TRBV24-1 and TRBJ2-1; D is uncertain. Trimming shortened V by 3 bases and J by 0 bases, and 14 bases separated the two germline ends. The CDR3 covers 17 residues. Per the germline V gene, CDR1 is KGHDR and CDR2 is SFDVKD. CDR3 sequence: CATSDLNRPSSYNEQFF. The DNA for the CDR3 is TGTGCCACCAGTGATCTCAACAGACCGAGCTCCTACAATGAGCAGTTCTTC.

This chain uses TRBV6-6 with TRBJ1-3; D may be TRBD1 (6 bases). This CDR3 spans 17 amino acids. Trimming left V 9 bases short and J 0 bases short, with 21 bases between. The germline V gene encodes CDR1 MNHNY and CDR2 SVGAGI (reference sequence). For the CDR3, the DNA is TGTGCCAGTAATTTCTGGACAGAGATTAGCTCTGGAAACACCATATATTTT. It translates to CASNFWTEISSGNTIYF.

This clonotype was picked up one time. The V call is TRBV28, the J call TRBJ1-2; possibly TRBD1 for D (6 bases). Germline V gives CDR1 MDHEN, CDR2 SYDVKM. This CDR3 region has 12 residues. V was shortened by 7 bases and J by 4 bases, with 10 bases between the two germline ends. The CDR3 sequence: CASKTGGYGYTF. CDR3 bases: TGTGCCAGCAAGACAGGAGGCTATGGCTACACCTTC.

The rearrangement links TRBV6-5 to TRBJ1-2, with D uncertain. This CDR3 spans 11 amino acids. V was shortened by 10 bases and J by 4 bases, with 10 bases between the two germline ends. Germline CDR1 and CDR2: MNHEY and SVGAGI. The CDR3 loop is CANFNSYGYTF. The DNA of the CDR3 is TGTGCCAATTTCAACAGCTATGGCTACACCTTC.

In regard to this clonotype: One end of the junction fails to match germline, which may point to a read error. The V and J genes are TRBV28 and TRBJ1-5; tentative D call: TRBD1 (5 bases). The CDR3 has 14 amino acids. CDR1 is MDHEN, CDR2 SYDVKM, per germline. The CDR3 is CAGSFSGGAQPQHF. DNA of the CDR3: TGTGCCGGCAGTTTTAGCGGAGGGGCTCAGCCCCAGCATTTT.

As regards this clonotype: Possible read error: a much larger clone is one base away. V and J are TRBV10-3 and TRBJ1-2; maybe TRBD1 (5 bases). The CDR3 is made up of 14 amino acids. Germline CDR1 ENHRY, CDR2 SYGVKD. CDR3 bases: TGTGCCGTCAGTGAGGGACGGACCTCCGATGGCTACACCTTC. Translated: CAVSEGRTSDGYTF.

Note on this clonotype: It is likely a read error, because the conserved phenylalanine at the end of the CDR3 is missing. This chain links TRBV4-3 with TRBJ2-4; D possibly corresponds to TRBD1 (5 bases). CDR1 and CDR2 from the germline V gene are LGHNA and YSLEER. This CDR3 is built from 20 residues. Between the trimmed V and J ends, which lost 0 bases and 6 bases, there was a span of 27 bases. DNA for the CDR3: TGCGCCAGCAGCCAAGATGGGGCGGCAGGCCCGGGCTTAGACAGAAACATTCAGTACCTC. Protein product: CASSQDGAAGPGLDRNIQYL.

On this clonotype itself: The junction shows a germline mismatch at one end, possibly a read error. This chain uses TRBV11-1 with TRBJ1-1; tentatively, D is TRBD1 (5 bases). This CDR3 region has 13 residues. Germline V gives CDR1 SGHAT, CDR2 FQDESV (reference sequence). The DNA of the CDR3 is TGTGCCAGCAGCTCAACGCGGGACGCTGAAGCTCTCTTT. Amino acids: CASSSTRDAEALF. Variable domain in full (rest from reference TRBV11-1 and TRBJ1-1): EAEVAQSPRYKITEKSQAVAFWCDPISGHATLYWYRQILGQGPELLVQFQDESVVDDSQLPKDRFSAERLKGVDSTLKIQPAELGDSAMYLCASSSTRDAEALFGQGTRLTVV.

This clonotype was seen many times. The chain carries TRBV6-5 and TRBJ2-7; TRBD2 is a possible D gene (6 bases). In germline, CDR1 is MNHEY, CDR2 SVGAGI. The CDR3 runs to 13 residues. Trimming stripped 0 bases from V and 9 bases from J, with 12 bases between. Here the CDR3 DNA reads TGTGCCAGCAGTTACTCGGGGCGGGAAGTGCAGTACTTC. It is translated as CASSYSGREVQYF.

In regard to this clonotype: At one boundary the junction diverges from the germline segment, which might be a read error. V and J are TRBV6-2 or TRBV6-3 and TRBJ2-2; the D gene is possibly TRBD2 (5 bases). The CDR3 spans 15 residues. In germline, CDR1 is MNHEY, CDR2 SVGEGT. In nucleotides, the CDR3 is TGTGCCAGCAGCCCAATAGCGCGAGGGTCCGGGGAGCTATTTTTT. Protein sequence: CASSPIARGSGELFF.

As for this clonotype: The junction differs from germline at one of its ends, possibly a read error. The genes are TRBV6-5 and TRBJ2-6; D is perhaps TRBD1 or TRBD2 (5 bases each). CDR3 length: 16 residues. CDR1 and CDR2 (germline): MNHEY, SVGAGI. The CDR3 spells CASSFPELAGANVLTF. DNA for the CDR3: TGTGCCAGCAGTTTCCCAGAGCTAGCCGGGGCCAACGTCTTGACTTTC.

Comments on this clonotype: This may be a read error, as it is one base from a much larger clone. A read error is likely, as this CDR3 ends without the conserved phenylalanine or tryptophan. V and J are TRBV28 and TRBJ2-1, with 9 bases lining up with TRBD2. Unmatched junction bases numbered 15, after V lost 5 bases and J lost 10 bases. The CDR3 loop spans 16 amino acids. Germline V gives CDR1 MDHEN, CDR2 SYDVKM. The CDR3 bases are TGTGCCAGCAGTGCCCTCAGGCGGGAGGGCCCAGGGGAGCAGTTCCTC. Protein sequence: CASSALRREGPGEQFL.

The chain recombines TRBV15 with TRBJ2-7, with 7 bases that match TRBD1. Germline V gene lookup returns CDR1 LNHNV and CDR2 YYDKDF (reference sequence). The CDR3 extends over 18 amino acids. Germline trimming cut 5 bases from V and 3 bases from J; bases unmatched to any gene: 19. The CDR3 bases are TGTGCCACCAGCGAGCCTCCTATGGGAACAGGGGCAGGCTACGAGCAGTACTTC. As protein: CATSEPPMGTGAGYEQYF.